The sequence of this T cell receptor beta chain was determined in a study of T cell responses to AZD1222 COVID-19 vaccine. This table comes from immunoSEQ multiplex PCR, and its TCRdb copy is limited to in-frame clones, with some not included. The profile covers about 110,000 clones, with roughly 90% appearing a single time and approximately 5% taken by the ten largest. The CDR3 runs 16 residues. V gave up 5 bases and J gave up 6 bases; unmatched junction bases: 7. Germline CDR1 reads SGHAT; CDR2 reads FQDESV (reference sequence). The receptor was isolated from an adult in good health. The input for sequencing was peripheral blood, taken on day 0 of AZD1222 vaccination. The chain couples TRBV11-1 to TRBJ2-2; 12 bases fit TRBD2. The DNA of the CDR3 is TGTGCCAGCAGCCCTCCTAGCGGGAGGGCACCCGGGGAGCTGTTTTTT. Its protein product is CASSPPSGRAPGELFF.